Presented here are 27 T cell receptor beta chains from one specimen sequenced in a study of blood T cell repertoires in COVID-19. The method was immunoSEQ multiplex PCR; TCRdb's version includes in-frame clones alone and lacks a portion of them. This sample has around 88,000 clones, with 81% found just once. Sequencing was performed on peripheral blood. These receptors all come from a woman aged 80 or over with acute or convalescent COVID-19.

This clone was seen a handful of times. The chain recombines TRBV4-2 with TRBJ2-1; a possible D gene is TRBD1 (5 bases). Trimming took 0 bases from V and 7 from J, leaving 16 bases between them. CDR3 length: 16 residues. Per germline, CDR1 LGHNA and CDR2 YNFKEQ. The CDR3, as DNA: TGTGCCAGCAGCCAAGACTTGTCAGGGATGAGGAATGAGCAGTTCTTC. The encoded protein is CASSQDLSGMRNEQFF.

The table lists this clone with a count of one. In the same sample, other DNA sequences code for this CDR3. The rearrangement joins TRBV7-2 to TRBJ1-5, with D perhaps TRBD1 (6 bases). V shed 3 bases and J shed 4 bases, with 7 bases lying between them. Germline assignment: CDR1 SGHTA and CDR2 FQGNSA. The CDR3 covers 13 residues. The DNA for the CDR3 is TGTGCCAGCAGCTTCCAGGGGAATCAGCCCCAGCATTTT. Its translation: CASSFQGNQPQHF.

The chain joins TRBV18 to TRBJ2-2; perhaps TRBD2 as D (6 bases). Trimming cost V 1 base and J 6 bases, with 6 bases left between them. Germline assignment: CDR1 KGHSH and CDR2 LQKENI. The CDR3 covers 13 residues. CDR3 region: CASSPRDSGELFF. The CDR3 DNA is TGTGCCAGCTCACCACGGGACTCCGGGGAGCTGTTTTTT.

The rearrangement joins TRBV10-3 to TRBJ1-2, with 10 bases that match TRBD1. The CDR3 spans 15 residues. V dropped 6 bases and J dropped 4; count of bases not matched to a gene: 8. Germline CDR1 and CDR2: ENHRY and SYGVKD. The CDR3 coding sequence is TGTGCCATCAGGACCGGGACAGGGGTGAGCTATGGCTACACCTTC. Protein: CAIRTGTGVSYGYTF.

The V gene is TRBV28, the J gene TRBJ2-1; possibly TRBD1 for D (5 bases). Germline CDR1 and CDR2: MDHEN and SYDVKM. The CDR3 is made up of 15 amino acids. V lost 1 base to trimming and J lost 7 bases, with 14 bases between them. CDR3 sequence reads: CASSLLGQGLNEQFF. In DNA, the CDR3 is TGTGCCAGCAGTTTATTAGGCCAGGGCCTAAATGAGCAGTTCTTC.

The gene calls are TRBV28 and TRBJ1-2; 10 bases fit TRBD1. V was clipped by 6 bases and J by 3 bases; unmatched bases: 7. The CDR3 is 15 amino acids. Germline V gene data show CDR1 as MDHEN and CDR2 as SYDVKM. CDR3 protein: CASRTTGGLDYGYTF. In DNA, the CDR3 is TGTGCCAGCAGGACGACAGGGGGCCTTGACTATGGCTACACCTTC.

The CDR3 sequence: CASSESQVFYNSPLHF. In DNA form, the CDR3 reads TGTGCCAGCAGTGAATCGCAGGTTTTTTATAATTCACCCCTCCACTTT. The chain has TRBV25-1 and TRBJ1-6; D call uncertain. Germline values: CDR1 MGHDK, CDR2 SYGVNS. This CDR3 is built from 16 residues. Between the trimmed V and J ends, which lost 1 base and 4 bases, there was a span of 11 bases.

The chain carries TRBV28 and TRBJ1-2, with D tentatively TRBD1 (6 bases). Germline V lookup: CDR1 MDHEN, CDR2 SYDVKM. The CDR3 totals 12 residues. The germline V and J ends were trimmed by 5 bases and 5 bases, with 9 bases remaining between them. The CDR3 DNA is TGTGCCAGCAGTCAGGACAGTTATGGCTACACCTTC. It codes for CASSQDSYGYTF.

The chain couples TRBV9 to TRBJ1-2, with D perhaps TRBD1 (6 bases). Germline loops: CDR1 SGDLS, CDR2 YYNGEE. The CDR3 consists of 14 residues. V lost 1 base and J 6 bases, leaving 13 bases between the germline ends. DNA of the CDR3: TGTGCCAGCAGCGTAAGACACAGGGACGATGGCTACACCTTC. Its protein is CASSVRHRDDGYTF.

There are a few counts of this clone. CDR3 in DNA: TGTGCCAGCAGCGCGACAGGTAGCAATCAGCCCCAGCATTTT. Translating it yields CASSATGSNQPQHF. This sequence joins TRBV7-2 and TRBJ1-5; a weak D match, TRBD1 (6 bases). V was cut by 5 bases and J by 0 bases, with 8 bases left in between. Germline CDR1 SGHTA, CDR2 FQGNSA. This CDR3 comprises 14 residues.

This chain connects TRBV28 to TRBJ2-2; TRBD2 might be the D (7 bases). The CDR3 runs 13 residues. Trimming cost V 8 bases and J 3 bases, with 10 bases left between them. The germline V gene encodes CDR1 MDHEN and CDR2 SYDVKM. DNA of the CDR3: TGTGCCAGCGGCGGGGGCTACACCGGGGAGCTGTTTTTT. Amino acids: CASGGGYTGELFF. Based on the CDR3 plus reference TRBV28 and TRBJ2-2, the full variable domain is DVKVTQSSRYLVKRTGEKVFLECVQDMDHENMFWYRQDPGLGLRLIYFSYDVKMKEKGDIPEGYSVSREKKERFSLILESASTNQTSMYLCASGGGYTGELFFGEGSRLTVL.

V and J are TRBV28 and TRBJ1-2; D unclear. The germline V gene has CDR1 MDHEN and CDR2 SYDVKM. V was clipped by 2 bases and J by 3 bases, with 10 bases between them. The CDR3 has 14 residues. The CDR3 DNA follows: TGTGCCAGCAGTTTACTCACGGGAGACTATGGCTACACCTTC. Translating gives CASSLLTGDYGYTF.

This sequence joins TRBV28 and TRBJ1-5; D is possibly TRBD1 (5 bases). V was trimmed by 3 bases and J by 2 bases, leaving 11 bases between them. Germline CDR1 is MDHEN and CDR2 is SYDVKM. The CDR3 is made up of 15 amino acids. This chain's CDR3 is CASSLRGVGNQPQHF. CDR3 DNA sequence: TGTGCCAGCAGTTTGCGGGGGGTGGGCAATCAGCCCCAGCATTTT.

J is TRBJ2-7 and V is TRBV5-4, with 9 bases identical to TRBD1. Germline V gene data show CDR1 as SGHNT and CDR2 as YYREEE (reference sequence). V lost 5 bases, J lost 3 bases, and 9 bases stayed unmatched. The CDR3 is 15 amino acids. The CDR3 region is CASSSGQGFFYEQYF. The CDR3 DNA is TGTGCCAGCAGTTCGGGACAGGGTTTCTTCTACGAGCAGTACTTC.

The chain combines TRBV5-1 with TRBJ2-1, with 7 nucleotides matching TRBD1. V shed 0 bases, J shed 5 bases, and the junction held 5 bases outside the gene matches. This CDR3 contains 15 residues. Germline V lookup: CDR1 SGHRS, CDR2 YFSETQ. This CDR3 reads CASSLASGQNNEQFF. The CDR3 DNA sequence: TGCGCCAGCAGCTTGGCCTCGGGACAGAACAATGAGCAGTTCTTC.

The gene calls are TRBV7-9 and TRBJ1-1; the match to TRBD1 covers 8 bases. The CDR3 sequence is 14 residues long. The V and J ends lost 3 bases and 7 bases, in that order; junction bases with no gene match: 7. In germline, CDR1 is SEHNR, CDR2 FQNEAQ (reference sequence). For the CDR3, the DNA is TGTGCCAGCAGCTTTTTGGACAGGGACCGTGAAGCTTTCTTT. It codes for CASSFLDRDREAFF.

J is TRBJ1-4 and V is TRBV5-1, with D perhaps matching TRBD1 (5 bases). The CDR3 is 14 residues long. Trimming stripped 4 bases from V and 6 bases from J, with 13 bases between. Germline V gives CDR1 SGHRS, CDR2 YFSETQ. CDR3 residues: CASSADGGDEKLFF. The CDR3 DNA reads as TGCGCCAGCAGCGCCGACGGGGGGGATGAAAAACTGTTTTTT.

This clone occurred a few times. The chain joins TRBV12-3 or TRBV12-4 to TRBJ1-3; maybe TRBD1 (6 bases). Trimming cost V 4 bases and J 7 bases, with 11 bases left between them. The CDR3 spans 13 residues. CDR3 residues: CASSYRVPNTIYF. CDR3 sequence (DNA): TGTGCCAGCAGTTACAGGGTGCCGAACACCATATATTTT.

In DNA form, the CDR3 reads TGTGCCAGCAGTTACTTCCGACACGCTGAAGCTTTCTTT. It encodes CASSYFRHAEAFF. This chain connects TRBV6-5 to TRBJ1-1; no clear D. Trimming stripped 1 base from V and 6 bases from J, with 9 bases between. The CDR3 sequence is 13 residues long. Germline CDR1 reads MNHEY; CDR2 reads SVGAGI.

The rearrangement joins TRBV4-1 to TRBJ1-2; D not certain. Per the germline V gene, CDR1 is MGHRA and CDR2 is YSYEKL. The CDR3 loop spans 15 amino acids. The V and J ends lost 3 bases and 7 bases respectively, with 18 bases between them. CDR3 coding DNA: TGCGCCAGCAGCCACGATCCGGCCTCAGGTCCTGGCTACACCTTC. Translation gives CASSHDPASGPGYTF.

The rearrangement uses TRBV7-9 and TRBJ2-2; TRBD1 might be the D (5 bases). CDR3 size: 14 residues. Trimming shortened V by 6 bases and J by 7 bases, and 15 bases separated the two germline ends. Germline V lookup: CDR1 SEHNR, CDR2 FQNEAQ (reference sequence). CDR3 bases: TGTGCCAGCAGGGCCACAGGCACTTACGGGGAGCTGTTTTTT. This gives the protein CASRATGTYGELFF.

V usage is TRBV28 and J usage is TRBJ1-2; the D is unclear. This CDR3 spans 14 amino acids. In germline, CDR1 is MDHEN, CDR2 SYDVKM. V shed 7 bases and J shed 4 bases, with 16 bases lying between them. CDR3 region: CASTSSSGIYGYTF. The CDR3 DNA is TGTGCCAGCACCTCCTCCTCCGGGATCTATGGCTACACCTTC.

This chain uses TRBV28 with TRBJ1-3, with D tentatively TRBD1 (6 bases). The germline CDR1 and CDR2 sequences are MDHEN and SYDVKM. V was pared by 6 bases and J by 0 bases, with 24 bases between. This CDR3 has 19 residues. The DNA of the CDR3 is TGTGCCAGCAGCCTAAATCCCGCTCGGGGGGGCAGCTCTGGAAACACCATATATTTT. Protein product: CASSLNPARGGSSGNTIYF.

This clone was counted only a few times. The chain recombines TRBV19 with TRBJ2-3; possibly TRBD2 for D (5 bases). Germline loops: CDR1 LNHDA, CDR2 SQIVND (reference sequence). The length of the CDR3 is 13 residues. Trimming pared 6 bases from V and 2 bases from J, leaving 9 bases between. CDR3 amino acids: CASRDSVTDTQYF. As DNA, the CDR3 is TGTGCCAGTAGGGACTCCGTCACAGATACGCAGTATTTT.

The chain employs TRBV6-2 or TRBV6-3 and TRBJ2-1, with 11 bases identical to TRBD2. Per germline, CDR1 MNHEY and CDR2 SVGEGT. V gave up 4 bases and J gave up 6 bases; unmatched junction bases: 5. This CDR3 is 15 amino acids long. The CDR3 DNA is TGTGCCAGCAGTTCAGCTAGCGGGGGGATCAATGAGCAGTTCTTC. Its protein product is CASSSASGGINEQFF.

The V call is TRBV3-1 (or the pseudogene TRBV3-2), the J call TRBJ2-2, with D perhaps TRBD1 (5 bases). The CDR3 loop spans 15 amino acids. Trimming shortened V by 1 base and J by 6 bases, and 12 bases separated the two germline ends. Germline CDR1 and CDR2: LGHDT and YNNKEL (reference sequence). CDR3 in DNA: TGTGCCAGCAGCCAAGTTCTACAGGCCGCCGGGGAGCTGTTTTTT. This encodes CASSQVLQAAGELFF.

V and J are TRBV3-1 (or the pseudogene TRBV3-2) and TRBJ2-7; D is perhaps TRBD2 (6 bases). CDR1 is LGHDT and CDR2 is YNNKEL in the germline V gene (reference sequence). There are 16 residues in the CDR3. V lost 2 bases to trimming and J lost 0 bases, with 14 bases between them. CDR3 bases: TGTGCCAGCAGCCAAATTCGGAGGGCAAGCTCCTACGAGCAGTACGTC. Translated: CASSQIRRASSYEQYV.